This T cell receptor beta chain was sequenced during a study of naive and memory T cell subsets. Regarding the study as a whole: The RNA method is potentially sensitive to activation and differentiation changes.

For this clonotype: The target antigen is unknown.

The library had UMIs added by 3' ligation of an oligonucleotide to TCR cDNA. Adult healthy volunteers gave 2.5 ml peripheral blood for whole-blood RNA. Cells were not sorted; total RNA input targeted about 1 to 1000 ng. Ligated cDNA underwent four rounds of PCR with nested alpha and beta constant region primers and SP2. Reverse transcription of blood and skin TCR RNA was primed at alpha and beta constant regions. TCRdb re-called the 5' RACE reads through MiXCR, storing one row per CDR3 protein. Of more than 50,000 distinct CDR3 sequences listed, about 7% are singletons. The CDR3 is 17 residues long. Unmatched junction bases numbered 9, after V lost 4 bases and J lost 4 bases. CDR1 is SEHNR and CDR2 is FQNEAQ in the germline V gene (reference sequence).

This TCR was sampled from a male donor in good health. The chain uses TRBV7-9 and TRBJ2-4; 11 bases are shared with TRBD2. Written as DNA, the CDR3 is TGTGCCAGCAGCTGGTGGGCTAGCGGGAGGAAGAAAAACATTCAGTACTTC. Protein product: CASSWWASGRKKNIQYF.